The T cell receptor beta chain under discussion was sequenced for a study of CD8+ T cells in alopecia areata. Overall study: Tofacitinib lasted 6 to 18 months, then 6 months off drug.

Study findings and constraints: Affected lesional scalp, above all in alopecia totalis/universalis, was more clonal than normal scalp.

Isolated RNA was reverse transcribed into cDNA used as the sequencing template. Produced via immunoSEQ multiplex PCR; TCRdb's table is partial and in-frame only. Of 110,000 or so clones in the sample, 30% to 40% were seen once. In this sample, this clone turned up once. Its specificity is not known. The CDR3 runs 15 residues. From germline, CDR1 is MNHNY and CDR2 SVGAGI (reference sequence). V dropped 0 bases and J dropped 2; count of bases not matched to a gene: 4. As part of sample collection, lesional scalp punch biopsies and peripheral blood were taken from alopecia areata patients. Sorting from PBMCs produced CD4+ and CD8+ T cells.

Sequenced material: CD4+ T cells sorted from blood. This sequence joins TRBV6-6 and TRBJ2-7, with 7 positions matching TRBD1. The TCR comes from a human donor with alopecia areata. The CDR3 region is CASSYSRDSPYEQYF. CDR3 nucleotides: TGTGCCAGCAGTTACTCTAGGGACAGTCCCTACGAGCAGTACTTC.